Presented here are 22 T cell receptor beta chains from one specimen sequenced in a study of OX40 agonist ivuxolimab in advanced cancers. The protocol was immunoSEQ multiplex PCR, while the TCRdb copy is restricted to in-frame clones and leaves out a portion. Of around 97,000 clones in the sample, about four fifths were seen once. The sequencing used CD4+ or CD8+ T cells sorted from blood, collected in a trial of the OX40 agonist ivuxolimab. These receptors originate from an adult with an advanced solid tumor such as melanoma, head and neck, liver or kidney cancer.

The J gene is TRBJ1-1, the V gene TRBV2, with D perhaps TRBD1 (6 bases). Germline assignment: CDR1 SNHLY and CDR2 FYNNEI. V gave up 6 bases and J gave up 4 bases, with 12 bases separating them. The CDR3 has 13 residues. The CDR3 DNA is TGTGCCAGCAGGGGCGGACAGTCCACTGAAGCTTTCTTT. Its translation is CASRGGQSTEAFF.

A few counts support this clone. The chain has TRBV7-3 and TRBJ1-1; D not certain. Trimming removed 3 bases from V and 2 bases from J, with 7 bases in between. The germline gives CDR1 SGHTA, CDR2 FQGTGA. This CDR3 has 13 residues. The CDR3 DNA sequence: TGTGCCAGCAGCTTGAACAGTAACACTGAAGCTTTCTTT. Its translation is CASSLNSNTEAFF.

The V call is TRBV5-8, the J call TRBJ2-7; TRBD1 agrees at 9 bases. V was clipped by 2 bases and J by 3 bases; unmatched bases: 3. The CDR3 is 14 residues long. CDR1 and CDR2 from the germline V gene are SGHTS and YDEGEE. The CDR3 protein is CASSFGQGIYEQYF. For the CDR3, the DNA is TGTGCCAGCAGCTTCGGACAGGGGATCTACGAGCAGTACTTC. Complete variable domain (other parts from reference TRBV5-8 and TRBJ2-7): EAGVTQSPTHLIKTRGQQATLRCSPISGHTSVYWYQQALGLGLQFLLWYDEGEERNRGNFPPRFSGRQFPNYSSELNVNALELEDSALYLCASSFGQGIYEQYFGPGTRLTVT.

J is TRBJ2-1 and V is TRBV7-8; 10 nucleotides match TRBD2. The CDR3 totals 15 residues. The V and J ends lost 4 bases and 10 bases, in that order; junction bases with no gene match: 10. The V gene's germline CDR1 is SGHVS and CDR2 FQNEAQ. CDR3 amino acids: CASSSGLAARVEQFF. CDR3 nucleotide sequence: TGTGCCAGCAGCTCCGGACTAGCGGCTAGAGTGGAGCAGTTCTTC.

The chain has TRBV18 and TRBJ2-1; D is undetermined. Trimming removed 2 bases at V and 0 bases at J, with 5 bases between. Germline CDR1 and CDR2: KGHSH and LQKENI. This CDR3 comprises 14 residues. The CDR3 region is CASSPLASYNEQFF. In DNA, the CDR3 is TGTGCCAGCTCACCATTGGCCTCCTACAATGAGCAGTTCTTC.

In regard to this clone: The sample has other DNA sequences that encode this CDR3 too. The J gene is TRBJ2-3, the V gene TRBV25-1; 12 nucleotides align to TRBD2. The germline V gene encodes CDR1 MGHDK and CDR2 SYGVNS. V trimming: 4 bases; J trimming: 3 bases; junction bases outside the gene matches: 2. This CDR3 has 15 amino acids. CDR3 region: CASSGTSGRTDTQYF. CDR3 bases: TGTGCCAGCAGTGGAACTAGCGGGAGGACAGATACGCAGTATTTT.

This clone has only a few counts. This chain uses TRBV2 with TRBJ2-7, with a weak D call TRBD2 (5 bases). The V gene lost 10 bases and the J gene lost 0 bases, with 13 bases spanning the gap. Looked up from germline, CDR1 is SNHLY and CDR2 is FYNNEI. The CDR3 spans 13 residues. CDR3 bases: TGTGCCACCCGAAGGAGCGGCTCCTACGAGCAGTACTTC. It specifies CATRRSGSYEQYF.

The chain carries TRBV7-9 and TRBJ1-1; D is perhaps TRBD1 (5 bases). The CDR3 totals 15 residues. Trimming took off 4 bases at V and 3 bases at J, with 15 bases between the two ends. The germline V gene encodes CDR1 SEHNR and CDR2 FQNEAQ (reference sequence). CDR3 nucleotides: TGTGCCAGCAGCTGGGCCGGGGGGAGGGACACTGAAGCTTTCTTT. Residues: CASSWAGGRDTEAFF. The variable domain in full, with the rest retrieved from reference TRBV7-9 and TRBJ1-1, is DTGVSQNPRHKITKRGQNVTFRCDPISEHNRLYWYRQTLGQGPEFLTYFQNEAQLEKSRLLSDRFSAERPKGSFSTLEIQRTEQGDSAMYLCASSWAGGRDTEAFFGQGTRLTVV.

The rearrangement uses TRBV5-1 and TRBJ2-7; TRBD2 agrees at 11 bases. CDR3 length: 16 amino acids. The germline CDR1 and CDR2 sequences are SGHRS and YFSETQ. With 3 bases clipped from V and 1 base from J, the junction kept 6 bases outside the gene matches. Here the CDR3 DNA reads TGCGCCAGCAGCTGGTTGGGACTAGCGGAGTCCTACGAGCAGTACTTC. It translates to CASSWLGLAESYEQYF.

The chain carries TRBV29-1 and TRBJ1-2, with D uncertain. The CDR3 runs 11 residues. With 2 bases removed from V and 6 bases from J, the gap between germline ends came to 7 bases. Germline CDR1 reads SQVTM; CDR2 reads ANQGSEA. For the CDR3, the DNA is TGCAGCGTTGAAAATCCGAATGGCTACACCTTC. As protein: CSVENPNGYTF.

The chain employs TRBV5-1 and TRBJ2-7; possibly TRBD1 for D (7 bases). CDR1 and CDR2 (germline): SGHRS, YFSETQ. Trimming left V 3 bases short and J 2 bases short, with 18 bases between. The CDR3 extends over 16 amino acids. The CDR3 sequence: CASSSPGGTAAYEQYF. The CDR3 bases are TGCGCCAGCAGCTCTCCCGGAGGGACAGCCGCCTACGAGCAGTACTTC.

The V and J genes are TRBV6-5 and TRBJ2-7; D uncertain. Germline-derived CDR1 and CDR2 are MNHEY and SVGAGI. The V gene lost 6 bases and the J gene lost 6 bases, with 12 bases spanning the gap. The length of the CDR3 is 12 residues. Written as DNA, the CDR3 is TGTGCCAGCAGGGAGACGGACGGCGAGCAGTACTTC. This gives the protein CASRETDGEQYF.

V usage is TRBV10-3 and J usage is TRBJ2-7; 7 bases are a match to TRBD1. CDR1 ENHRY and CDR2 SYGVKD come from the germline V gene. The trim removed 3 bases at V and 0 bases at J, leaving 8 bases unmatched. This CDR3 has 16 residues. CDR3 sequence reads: CAISDGAGGPSYEQYF. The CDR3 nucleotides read TGTGCCATCAGTGATGGGGCAGGGGGACCCTCCTACGAGCAGTACTTC.

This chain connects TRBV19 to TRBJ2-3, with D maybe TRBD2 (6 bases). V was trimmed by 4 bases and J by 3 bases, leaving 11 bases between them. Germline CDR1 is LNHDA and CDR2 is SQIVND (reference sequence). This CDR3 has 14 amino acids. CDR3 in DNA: TGTGCCAGTAGTAGCGGGGAGACGACAGATACGCAGTATTTT. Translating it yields CASSSGETTDTQYF. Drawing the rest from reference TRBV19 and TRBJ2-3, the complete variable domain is DGGITQSPKYLFRKEGQNVTLSCEQNLNHDAMYWYRQDPGQGLRLIYYSQIVNDFQKGDIAEGYSVSREKKESFPLTVTSAQKNPTAFYLCASSSGETTDTQYFGPGTRLTVL.

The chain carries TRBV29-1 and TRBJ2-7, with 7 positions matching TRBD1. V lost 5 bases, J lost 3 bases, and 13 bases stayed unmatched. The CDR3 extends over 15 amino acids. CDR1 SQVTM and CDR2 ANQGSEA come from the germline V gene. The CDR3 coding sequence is TGCAGCGTTCTTCCAATACAGGGGTCCCACTACGAGCAGTACTTC. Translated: CSVLPIQGSHYEQYF.

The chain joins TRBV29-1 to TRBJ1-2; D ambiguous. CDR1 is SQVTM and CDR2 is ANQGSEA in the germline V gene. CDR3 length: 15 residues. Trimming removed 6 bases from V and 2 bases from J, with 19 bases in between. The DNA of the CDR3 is TGCAGCGTGGCCGGGGTGAGCGGTAACAACTATGGCTACACCTTC. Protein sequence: CSVAGVSGNNYGYTF.

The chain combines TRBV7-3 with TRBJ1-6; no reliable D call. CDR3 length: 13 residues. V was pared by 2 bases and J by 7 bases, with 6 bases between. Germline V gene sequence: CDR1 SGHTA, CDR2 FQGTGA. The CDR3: CASSLLPNSPLHF. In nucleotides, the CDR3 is TGTGCCAGCAGCTTATTACCGAATTCACCCCTCCACTTT.

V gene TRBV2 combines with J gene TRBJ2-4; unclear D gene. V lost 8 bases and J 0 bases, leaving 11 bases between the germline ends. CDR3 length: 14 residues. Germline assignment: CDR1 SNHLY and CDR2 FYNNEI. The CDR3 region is CASEEELAKNIQYF. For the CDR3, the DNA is TGTGCCAGCGAAGAAGAACTAGCCAAAAACATTCAGTACTTC.

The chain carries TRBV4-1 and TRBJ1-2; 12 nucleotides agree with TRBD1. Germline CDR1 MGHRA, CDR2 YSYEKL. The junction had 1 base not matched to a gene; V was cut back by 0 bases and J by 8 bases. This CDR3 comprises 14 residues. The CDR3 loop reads CASSQEGTGGGYTF. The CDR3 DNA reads TGCGCCAGCAGCCAAGAGGGGACAGGGGGCGGCTACACCTTC.

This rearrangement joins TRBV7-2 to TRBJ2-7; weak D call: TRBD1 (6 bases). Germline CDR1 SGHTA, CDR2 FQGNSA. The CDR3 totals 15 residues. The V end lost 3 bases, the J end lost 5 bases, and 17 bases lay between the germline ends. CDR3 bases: TGTGCCAGCAGCTTGGGGAACAGGGCTGGCAACGAGCAGTACTTC. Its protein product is CASSLGNRAGNEQYF.

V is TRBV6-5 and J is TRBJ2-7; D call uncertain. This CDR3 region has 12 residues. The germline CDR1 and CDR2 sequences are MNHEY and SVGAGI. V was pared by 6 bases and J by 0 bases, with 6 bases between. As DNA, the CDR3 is TGTGCCAGCAGCCCTACCTCCTACGAGCAGTACTTC. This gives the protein CASSPTSYEQYF.

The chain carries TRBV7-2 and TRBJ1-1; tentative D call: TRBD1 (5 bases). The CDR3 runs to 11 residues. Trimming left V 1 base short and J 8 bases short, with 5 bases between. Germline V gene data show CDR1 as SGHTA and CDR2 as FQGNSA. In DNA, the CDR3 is TGTGCCAGCAGCTTAGGGGGCGAAGCTTTCTTT. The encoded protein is CASSLGGEAFF.